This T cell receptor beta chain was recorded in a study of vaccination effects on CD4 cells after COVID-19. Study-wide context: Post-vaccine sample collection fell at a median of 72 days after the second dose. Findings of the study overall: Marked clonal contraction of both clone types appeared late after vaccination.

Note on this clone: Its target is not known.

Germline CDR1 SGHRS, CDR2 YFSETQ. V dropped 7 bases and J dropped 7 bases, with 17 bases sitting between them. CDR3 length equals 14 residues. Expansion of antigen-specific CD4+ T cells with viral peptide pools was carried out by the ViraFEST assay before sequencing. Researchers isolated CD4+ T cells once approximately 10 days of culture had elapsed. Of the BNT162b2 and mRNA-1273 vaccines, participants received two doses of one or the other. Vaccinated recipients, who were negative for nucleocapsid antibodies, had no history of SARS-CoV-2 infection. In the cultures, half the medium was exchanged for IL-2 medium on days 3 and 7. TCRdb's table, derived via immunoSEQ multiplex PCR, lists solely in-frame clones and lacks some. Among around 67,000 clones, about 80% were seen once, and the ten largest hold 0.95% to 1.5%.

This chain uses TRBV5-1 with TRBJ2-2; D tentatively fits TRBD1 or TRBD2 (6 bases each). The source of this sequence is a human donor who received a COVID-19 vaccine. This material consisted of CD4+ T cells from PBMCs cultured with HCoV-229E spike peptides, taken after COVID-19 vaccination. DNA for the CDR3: TGCGCCAGCGAGGGGGGCGCAGCGTACGGGGAGCTGTTTTTT. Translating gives CASEGGAAYGELFF.